This T cell receptor (beta chain) was found in a study of blood T cell repertoires in COVID-19. The method was immunoSEQ multiplex PCR; TCRdb's version includes in-frame clones alone and lacks a portion of them. The sample has about 300,000 clones, about nine tenths seen once. V was shortened by 5 bases and J by 1 base, with 18 bases between the two germline ends. CDR1 is PRHDT and CDR2 is FYEKMQ in the germline V gene (reference sequence). The CDR3 runs to 17 residues. The material sequenced was peripheral blood. V gene TRBV13 combines with J gene TRBJ1-3; no clear D gene. This clonotype was sampled from a woman aged 45-65 years with COVID-19, enrolled during active disease. The CDR3, as DNA: TGTGCCAGCAGCACCCAATCGACGGGAATATCTGGAAACACCATATATTTT. Amino acid sequence: CASSTQSTGISGNTIYF.